The clone carrying this TCR beta chain has only one observation. Per the original data handling: Nucleated cell number was recorded as an estimate derived from reference gene primer amplification. Using immunoSEQ multiplex PCR, the repertoire was profiled, and TCRdb retains in-frame clones only, with some absent. Clone size and the V and J calls come from that table; the DNA yielded D and trimming. Of about 110,000 clones in the sample, roughly 84% were seen once. These data come from a study of blood T cell repertoires in COVID-19. Overall study: Samples of COVID-19 (acute and convalescent) were obtained from the United States, Italy and Spain. T cells, B-cell-depleted T cells, or PBMCs supplied cDNA or gDNA.

Looked up from germline, CDR1 is PRHDT and CDR2 is FYEKMQ (reference sequence). CDR3 size: 16 residues. The J segment lost 1 base and the V segment lost 6 bases, leaving 8 bases of the junction unmatched. The TCR was taken from a woman in her 70s who had recovered from COVID-19. The sequenced sample was peripheral blood. The V call is TRBV13, the J call TRBJ2-1; 8 bases are shared with TRBD2. CDR3 sequence: CASRRAGEGSYNEQFF. Written as DNA, the CDR3 is TGTGCCAGCAGGAGAGCGGGGGAGGGGTCCTACAATGAGCAGTTCTTC.